Listed here are 9 T cell receptor beta chains from one sample, sequenced in a study of blood T cells in healthy people across ages. Together with a sample-barcoded 5' primer, a J-beta primer mix was included in a second PCR lasting roughly 6 to 12 cycles. TCRdb passed the 5' RACE reads through MiXCR, listing each CDR3 protein once. The table has roughly 2 million distinct CDR3 sequences, around 50% seen once. Specimen: blood. The receptors derive from a woman aged 40 to 50 in good health.

The chain carries TRBV6-5 and TRBJ2-5; D possibly corresponds to TRBD2 (6 bases). The germline V gene has CDR1 MNHEY and CDR2 SVGAGI. The CDR3 has 15 amino acids. Deletions cut 6 bases from V and 2 bases from J, with 16 bases between. The CDR3 DNA reads as TGTGCCAGCAGCCACGTCGCGGCGGGACAAGAGACCCAGTACTTC. This translates into CASSHVAAGQETQYF.

This clonotype was observed a handful of times. V gene TRBV12-3 or TRBV12-4 combines with J gene TRBJ1-6; tentatively, D is TRBD1 (6 bases). V lost 4 bases, J lost 9 bases, and 13 bases lay in between. CDR3 length: 14 residues. In DNA form, the CDR3 reads TGTGCCAGCAGTTCCGGACAGATTTCTTCACCCCTCCACTTT. As protein: CASSSGQISSPLHF.

This clonotype was seen a few times. The V gene is TRBV28, the J gene TRBJ2-1; TRBD2 agrees at 13 bases. The CDR3 covers 15 residues. V gave up 7 bases and J gave up 7 bases; unmatched junction bases: 7. Germline CDR1 is MDHEN and CDR2 is SYDVKM. The CDR3 region is CASNPPGLAGNEQFF. The CDR3 bases are TGTGCCAGCAATCCCCCGGGACTAGCGGGGAATGAGCAGTTCTTC.

The V and J genes are TRBV18 and TRBJ2-1; D is perhaps TRBD2 (6 bases). CDR1 and CDR2 (germline): KGHSH, LQKENI. Trimming took 8 bases from V and 13 from J, leaving 21 bases between them. The CDR3 runs to 13 residues. In DNA, the CDR3 is TGTGCCAGCACTGACCAAAGGGAGGAGACCCAGTTCTTC. Translated: CASTDQREETQFF.

The chain uses TRBV7-8 and TRBJ2-1, with a weak D call TRBD2 (6 bases). From germline, CDR1 is SGHVS and CDR2 FQNEAQ. This CDR3 has 15 residues. Deletions cut 1 base from V and 6 bases from J, with 13 bases between. In nucleotides, the CDR3 is TGTGCCAGCAGCTTAGTGGCGGGGACCTGCAATGAGCAGTTCTTC. It encodes CASSLVAGTCNEQFF.

A few counts support this clonotype. This chain links TRBV12-3 or TRBV12-4 with TRBJ2-1; D gene uncertain. V dropped 3 bases and J dropped 4 bases, with 16 bases sitting between them. This CDR3 is 16 amino acids long. The CDR3 loop is CASSFRTGPAYNEQFF. The CDR3 DNA is TGTGCCAGCAGTTTTCGCACTGGGCCGGCTTACAATGAGCAGTTCTTC.

This clonotype appeared a single time. The chain carries TRBV28 and TRBJ1-4; 10 nucleotides align to TRBD1. The CDR3 is 16 amino acids. The V gene's germline CDR1 is MDHEN and CDR2 SYDVKM. Trimming removed 2 bases from V and 4 bases from J; junction bases left unmatched: 4. The CDR3 spells CASSLPGQGSNEKLFF. The CDR3, as DNA: TGTGCCAGCAGTTTACCGGGACAGGGGAGTAATGAAAAACTGTTTTTT. The full variable domain, rest sourced from reference TRBV28 and TRBJ1-4, is DVKVTQSSRYLVKRTGEKVFLECVQDMDHENMFWYRQDPGLGLRLIYFSYDVKMKEKGDIPEGYSVSREKKERFSLILESASTNQTSMYLCASSLPGQGSNEKLFFGSGTQLSVL.

The rearrangement links TRBV5-1 to TRBJ2-1; 10 bases are shared with TRBD1. The germline V gene encodes CDR1 SGHRS and CDR2 YFSETQ. The CDR3 loop spans 14 amino acids. V dropped 4 bases and J dropped 6; count of bases not matched to a gene: 4. The CDR3 coding sequence is TGCGCCAGCAGCGGGACAGGGGTCAGCAATGAGCAGTTCTTC. The encoded protein is CASSGTGVSNEQFF.

This clonotype was observed a handful of times. In DNA, the CDR3 is TGCGCCAGCAGCCAAGCCTTCTCCCGGGATGCTAATGAAAAACTGTTTTTT. Its translation is CASSQAFSRDANEKLFF. This sequence joins TRBV4-3 and TRBJ1-4; D unclear. There are 17 residues in the CDR3. V was cut by 1 base and J by 3 bases, with 15 bases left in between. Germline V lookup: CDR1 LGHNA, CDR2 YSLEER.